This entry lists 6 T cell receptor beta chains sequenced from one sample in a study of STAT3 mutations in large granular lymphocyte leukemia. This table comes from immunoSEQ multiplex PCR, and its TCRdb copy is limited to in-frame clones, with some not included. In the table there are roughly 1,700 clones, 62% of which are singletons. Study observations and caveats: Every T-LGLL patient had at least one immunodominant TCRbeta clonotype.

No antigen has been identified for these receptors. Sequenced: peripheral blood mononuclear cells. The receptors originated from a man in his sixties with T-cell large granular lymphocyte leukemia. Some clones in this sample may be carry-over from other donors' samples.

The V and J genes are TRBV7-9 and TRBJ2-3; D is perhaps TRBD2 (5 bases). The CDR3 totals 15 residues. CDR1 and CDR2 (germline): SEHNR, FQNEAQ (reference sequence). V lost 5 bases to trimming and J lost 2 bases, with 14 bases between them. CDR3 DNA: TGTGCCAGCAGCCCCGCGGGCGTGGACACAGATACGCAGTATTTT. This encodes CASSPAGVDTDTQYF.

This chain links TRBV5-1 with TRBJ2-3, with D tentatively TRBD2 (6 bases). V was cut by 0 bases and J by 5 bases, with 10 bases left in between. CDR1 is SGHRS, CDR2 YFSETQ, per germline. The CDR3 runs 14 residues. CDR3 coding DNA: TGCGCCAGCAGCTTGGTTGGGGGAGGAGATACGCAGTATTTT. Amino acid sequence: CASSLVGGGDTQYF. Full variable domain (missing parts from reference TRBV5-1 and TRBJ2-3): KAGVTQTPRYLIKTRGQQVTLSCSPISGHRSVSWYQQTPGQGLQFLFEYFSETQRNKGNFPGRFSGRQFSNSRSEMNVSTLELGDSALYLCASSLVGGGDTQYFGPGTRLTVL.

The chain combines TRBV18 with TRBJ1-5; possibly TRBD1 for D (5 bases). This CDR3 contains 15 residues. The V end was cut by 3 bases, the J end by 3 bases, with 12 bases between. Germline lookup yields CDR1 KGHSH and CDR2 LQKENI. The DNA for the CDR3 is TGTGCCAGCTCACCGGAGACAGCGCCCAATCAGCCCCAGCATTTT. It is translated as CASSPETAPNQPQHF.

The genes are TRBV4-2 and TRBJ2-7; D may be TRBD1 (6 bases). The CDR3 runs 17 residues. Deletions cut 1 base from V and 1 base from J, with 17 bases between. Germline V gives CDR1 LGHNA, CDR2 YNFKEQ. CDR3 nucleotide sequence: TGTGCCAGCAGCCAAGCCACCAACCGGGACAAATCCTACGAGCAGTACTTC. As protein: CASSQATNRDKSYEQYF.

V usage is TRBV30 and J usage is TRBJ2-7; D might be TRBD2 (5 bases). Trimming removed 2 bases at V and 2 bases at J, with 10 bases between. Germline V gives CDR1 GTSNPN, CDR2 SVGIG (reference sequence). The CDR3 runs to 13 residues. The DNA of the CDR3 is TGTGCCTGGAGTCTCCGGGATGCCTACGAGCAGTACTTC. This encodes CAWSLRDAYEQYF.

This chain connects TRBV30 to TRBJ2-3; D is ambiguous. The CDR3 is 13 residues long. V was cut by 4 bases and J by 4 bases, with 12 bases left in between. Germline CDR1 and CDR2: GTSNPN and SVGIG (reference sequence). CDR3 loop: CAWMALGSDTQYF. In DNA, the CDR3 is TGTGCCTGGATGGCCCTAGGCTCAGATACGCAGTATTTT.